The rows below give T cell receptor beta chains drawn from one sample of a study of shared clonotypes between healthy human individuals. TCRdb keeps only in-frame clones here, not all; method: immunoSEQ multiplex PCR. The table shows 1,400,000 or so clones, with 98% occurring only once. Sequencing used naive CD4+ T cells sorted from blood. The receptors were gathered from a man aged 25-45 years in good health. Both conserved end residues are part of each CDR3. The D gene is left open where the match is weak. Expanded clones are given a class, and other clones once, few, many or no size at all.

J | D | size | V | CDR3 | DNA
TRBJ1-1 | NA | once | TRBV30 | CAWSVPEENTEAFF | TGTGCCTGGAGTGTACCGGAAGAGAACACTGAAGCTTTCTTT
TRBJ2-7 | TRBD2 | NA | TRBV5-1 | CASSVTPGLAGGLLYEQYF | TGCGCCAGCAGCGTTACCCCGGGACTAGCGGGAGGGCTTTTGTACGAGCAGTACTTC
TRBJ2-5 | NA | NA | TRBV29-1 | CSVEPNPGETQYF | TGCAGCGTTGAACCAAACCCGGGGGAGACCCAGTACTTC
TRBJ2-1 | TRBD2 | NA | TRBV11-2 | CASSLLRSGRASNEQFF | TGTGCCAGCAGCTTATTGAGGAGCGGGAGGGCCTCCAATGAGCAGTTCTTC
TRBJ2-5 | TRBD1 | NA | TRBV28 | CASSFSLGRGQEETQYF | TGTGCCAGCAGTTTCTCCCTGGGCAGGGGGCAGGAAGAGACCCAGTACTTC
TRBJ2-2 | TRBD2 | NA | TRBV5-4 | CASSFAGIAGRHTGELFF | TGTGCCAGCAGCTTCGCAGGGATAGCGGGTCGTCACACCGGGGAGCTGTTTTTT
TRBJ2-5 | NA | NA | TRBV29-1 | CSVGPWGEETQYF | TGCAGCGTGGGACCCTGGGGGGAAGAGACCCAGTACTTC
TRBJ2-7 | TRBD2 | NA | TRBV25-1 | CASSAVLGRESPYEQYF | TGTGCCAGCAGTGCGGTTTTGGGGCGGGAGTCCCCCTACGAGCAGTACTTC
TRBJ1-2 | NA | NA | TRBV5-8 | CASSFSRDGYTF | TGTGCCAGCAGCTTTTCGAGGGATGGCTACACCTTC
TRBJ2-4 | TRBD2 | NA | TRBV7-9 | CASSASGDKNIQYF | TGTGCCAGCAGCGCCAGCGGGGACAAAAACATTCAGTACTTC
TRBJ2-2 | TRBD2 | NA | TRBV5-1 | CASSLAGTKVDGELFF | TGCGCCAGCAGCTTGGCCGGGACTAAGGTTGACGGGGAGCTGTTTTTT
TRBJ2-3 | TRBD1 | NA | TRBV5-1 | CASSPGQGWSTDTQYF | TGCGCCAGCAGCCCTGGACAGGGGTGGAGCACAGATACGCAGTATTTT
TRBJ2-5 | TRBD1 | NA | TRBV7-7 | CASTAGTGQETQYF | TGTGCCAGCACCGCCGGGACAGGGCAAGAGACCCAGTACTTC
TRBJ2-1 | TRBD1 | NA | TRBV7-9 | CASSLGQGPHNEQFF | TGTGCCAGCAGCTTGGGACAGGGTCCGCACAATGAGCAGTTCTTC
TRBJ2-1 | NA | once | TRBV20-1 | CSAETYNEQFF | TGCAGTGCTGAAACGTACAATGAGCAGTTCTTC
TRBJ1-5 | NA | NA | TRBV11-2 | CASSLVGGANQPQHF | TGTGCCAGCAGCTTAGTCGGGGGGGCCAATCAGCCCCAGCATTTT
TRBJ2-1 | TRBD2 | NA | TRBV9 | CASSKASGYNEQFF | TGTGCCAGCAGCAAAGCTAGCGGATACAATGAGCAGTTCTTC
TRBJ2-7 | TRBD2 | NA | TRBV30 | CAWSPGLAADEQYF | TGTGCCTGGAGTCCGGGACTAGCGGCCGACGAGCAGTACTTC
TRBJ2-1 | NA | NA | TRBV15 | CATSRVSGRRDNEQFF | TGTGCCACCAGCAGAGTGAGCGGTCGAAGGGACAATGAGCAGTTCTTC
TRBJ2-1 | TRBD2 | once | TRBV5-1 | CASSLELAGGWVFEQFF | TGCGCCAGCAGCTTGGAACTAGCGGGAGGTTGGGTCTTTGAGCAGTTCTTC
TRBJ1-1 | NA | NA | TRBV20-1 | CSARAFDAFF | TGCAGTGCTAGAGCATTCGACGCTTTCTTT
TRBJ1-1 | NA | NA | TRBV11-1 | CASSLARRTEAFF | TGTGCCAGCAGCTTAGCGCGGCGCACTGAAGCTTTCTTT
TRBJ2-5 | NA | NA | TRBV9 | CASSGGTHGETQYF | TGTGCCAGCAGCGGCGGGACACACGGGGAGACCCAGTACTTC
TRBJ2-7 | NA | NA | TRBV6-1 | CASSEAYEQYF | TGTGCCAGCAGTGAAGCTTACGAGCAGTACTTC
TRBJ1-5 | NA | NA | TRBV2 | CASSERTDAQPQHF | TGTGCCAGCAGTGAGCGGACAGACGCTCAGCCCCAGCATTTT
TRBJ2-3 | NA | NA | TRBV18 | CASSPYRGSDTQYF | TGTGCCAGCTCACCTTACCGGGGGTCAGATACGCAGTATTTT
TRBJ2-2 | NA | once | TRBV4-3 | CASSQEVTNTGELFF | TGCGCCAGCAGCCAAGAAGTCACAAACACCGGGGAGCTGTTTTTT
TRBJ2-2 | TRBD1 | NA | TRBV19 | CASSGTTGLGELFF | TGTGCCAGTAGTGGGACGACAGGGCTCGGGGAGCTGTTTTTT
TRBJ1-2 | TRBD1 | NA | TRBV7-2 | CASRRGGQGVRQNGYTF | TGTGCCAGCAGACGAGGGGGACAGGGCGTCCGCCAGAATGGCTACACCTTC
TRBJ2-1 | NA | NA | TRBV5-1 | CASSLDGHLSSYNEQFF | TGCGCCAGCAGCTTAGATGGACACTTGAGCTCCTACAATGAGCAGTTCTTC
TRBJ2-4 | TRBD1 | NA | TRBV5-1 | CASSLPGQGSKNIQYF | TGCGCCAGCAGCTTGCCAGGACAGGGCTCCAAAAACATTCAGTACTTC
TRBJ2-5 | NA | NA | TRBV4-1 | CASSLLLRSETQYF | TGCGCCAGCAGCCTCCTCCTAAGGTCGGAGACCCAGTACTTC
TRBJ2-5 | NA | NA | TRBV2 | CASSERLGSGETQYF | TGTGCCAGCAGTGAACGACTTGGCAGTGGGGAGACCCAGTACTTC
TRBJ2-5 | NA | NA | TRBV12-5 | CASGLVGSASDKEETQYF | TGTGCTAGTGGTTTGGTTGGTTCGGCTAGCGATAAAGAAGAGACCCAGTACTTC
TRBJ2-5 | NA | NA | TRBV10-3 | CAISDPEETQYF | TGTGCCATCAGTGACCCAGAAGAGACCCAGTACTTC